Shown below are 27 T cell receptor beta chains from a single sample sequenced in a study of T cell repertoires in cytomegalovirus infection. Antigens of these TCRs are unknown. TCRdb re-called the reads through MiXCR, storing one row per CDR3 protein. The table shows about 220,000 distinct CDR3 sequences, with approximately 38% occurring only once. The sequencing used CD8+ T cells from cultured PBMCs, collected from culture after CMV antigen stimulation. The source is a human donor in good health (CMV status not recorded). Some clones in this sample may be carry-over from other donors' samples.

This clonotype was recorded many times. The rearrangement joins TRBV7-8 to TRBJ1-5; a possible D gene is TRBD1 (5 bases). In germline, CDR1 is SGHVS, CDR2 FQNEAQ. The length of the CDR3 is 17 residues. V dropped 5 bases and J dropped 1 base, with 18 bases sitting between them. The CDR3: CASSPGTVRGSNQPQHF. The CDR3 region has the DNA TGTGCCAGCAGCCCCGGGACGGTTCGAGGGAGCAATCAGCCCCAGCATTTT.

CDR3 loop: CASRLEGGKPDTQYF. The CDR3 DNA reads as TGCGCCAGCAGATTAGAAGGGGGGAAGCCAGATACGCAGTATTTT. The chain is built from TRBV5-1 and TRBJ2-3, with D perhaps TRBD1 or TRBD2 (6 bases each). Germline V gene sequence: CDR1 SGHRS, CDR2 YFSETQ. The length of the CDR3 is 15 residues. Trimming took 5 bases from V and 4 from J, leaving 17 bases between them.

This clonotype has ten or more counts. V is TRBV7-8 and J is TRBJ2-4; 10 nucleotides match TRBD2. The CDR3 is made up of 15 amino acids. Germline loops: CDR1 SGHVS, CDR2 FQNEAQ. Unmatched junction bases numbered 8, after V lost 6 bases and J lost 6 bases. CDR3: CASSPAGGPGNIQYF. DNA for the CDR3: TGTGCCAGCAGTCCAGCGGGAGGGCCGGGAAACATTCAGTACTTC.

The V call is TRBV7-6, the J call TRBJ2-7; either TRBD1 or TRBD2 may fit D (5 bases each). The CDR3 contains 13 residues. Germline V CDR1 and CDR2: SGHVS, FNYEAQ. V lost 3 bases and J 4 bases, leaving 10 bases between the germline ends. CDR3 region: CASSFGASYEQYF. In nucleotides, the CDR3 is TGTGCCAGCAGCTTCGGGGCATCTTACGAGCAGTACTTC.

The chain couples TRBV27 to TRBJ2-3; TRBD1 aligns across 8 bases. Germline trimming cut 6 bases from V and 3 bases from J; bases unmatched to any gene: 11. The V gene's germline CDR1 is MNHEY and CDR2 SMNVEV (reference sequence). The CDR3 spans 16 residues. CDR3 residues: CASSPPYRGRTDTQYF. DNA of the CDR3: TGTGCCAGCAGCCCCCCCTACAGGGGGAGAACAGATACGCAGTATTTT.

V usage is TRBV4-1 and J usage is TRBJ1-2; D is uncertain. The CDR3 spans 11 residues. The V gene lost 3 bases and the J gene lost 8 bases, with 7 bases spanning the gap. CDR1 MGHRA and CDR2 YSYEKL come from the germline V gene. Here the CDR3 DNA reads TGCGCCAGCAGCCACGGCCGCGGCTACACCTTC. Translating it yields CASSHGRGYTF.

The chain employs TRBV7-3 and TRBJ2-3, with no clear D. Per the germline V gene, CDR1 is SGHTA and CDR2 is FQGTGA. The CDR3 loop spans 11 amino acids. The V gene lost 6 bases and the J gene lost 4 bases, with 5 bases spanning the gap. CDR3 amino acids: CASRGSDTQYF. The CDR3 nucleotides read TGTGCCAGCAGAGGATCAGATACGCAGTATTTT.

The chain is built from TRBV7-3 and TRBJ2-1, with D perhaps given as TRBD1 or TRBD2 (5 bases each). Deletions cut 5 bases from V and 6 bases from J, with 20 bases between. There are 16 residues in the CDR3. Germline V CDR1 and CDR2: SGHTA, FQGTGA. CDR3 protein: CASSLVGLPGANEQFF. The DNA of the CDR3 is TGTGCCAGCAGCCTGGTGGGGCTACCCGGGGCCAATGAGCAGTTCTTC. Variable domain in full (rest from reference TRBV7-3 and TRBJ2-1): GAGVSQTPSNKVTEKGKYVELRCDPISGHTALYWYRQSLGQGPEFLIYFQGTGAADDSGLPNDRFFAVRPEGSVSTLKIQRTERGDSAVYLCASSLVGLPGANEQFFGPGTRLTVL.

This clonotype was seen at least ten times. The chain recombines TRBV7-8 with TRBJ2-3, with 8 bases fitting TRBD2. V gave up 1 base and J gave up 0 bases; unmatched junction bases: 12. Germline-derived CDR1 and CDR2 are SGHVS and FQNEAQ. CDR3 length equals 19 residues. The chain's CDR3 is CASSLGHSRLATSTDTQYF. In DNA form, the CDR3 reads TGTGCCAGCAGCTTAGGGCATTCAAGACTAGCGACTAGCACAGATACGCAGTATTTT.

V gene TRBV12-5 combines with J gene TRBJ2-7; no definite D call. CDR1 LGHNT and CDR2 FRNRAP come from the germline V gene. The CDR3 is 12 amino acids. Deletions cut 3 bases from V and 5 bases from J, with 8 bases between. In DNA, the CDR3 is TGTGCTAGTGGTTTCGGCCGTGACGAGCAGTACTTC. Translating gives CASGFGRDEQYF. The full variable domain, completed using reference TRBV12-5 and TRBJ2-7, is DARVTQTPRHKVTEMGQEVTMRCQPILGHNTVFWYRQTMMQGLELLAYFRNRAPLDDSGMPKDRFSAEMPDATLATLKIQPSEPRDSAVYFCASGFGRDEQYFGPGTRLTVT.

CDR3 in DNA: TGTGCCAGCAGCTTAGCTCTTACTGGAAACACCATATATTTT. Protein: CASSLALTGNTIYF. This rearrangement joins TRBV7-8 to TRBJ1-3, with D unclear. Looked up from germline, CDR1 is SGHVS and CDR2 is FQNEAQ. Deletions cut 0 bases from V and 2 bases from J, with 5 bases between. The CDR3 totals 14 residues.

This chain links TRBV7-9 with TRBJ2-7; D possibly corresponds to TRBD2 (5 bases). The CDR3 length is 13 residues. The germline V gene has CDR1 SEHNR and CDR2 FQNEAQ (reference sequence). V lost 5 bases to trimming and J lost 7 bases, with 15 bases between them. CDR3 nucleotide sequence: TGTGCCAGCAGCGCCGGAGGTTCTCGAGAGCAGTACTTC. It specifies CASSAGGSREQYF.

As concerns this clonotype: One end of the junction varies from germline; a read error may be responsible. The chain combines TRBV7-6 with TRBJ2-1; tentatively, D is TRBD2 (5 bases). CDR1 and CDR2 from the germline V gene are SGHVS and FNYEAQ. This CDR3 contains 14 residues. The CDR3 sequence: CAGSLRGLDNEQFF. The CDR3 DNA sequence: TGTGCCGGCAGCTTACGAGGGTTGGACAATGAGCAGTTCTTC.

Only one count was recorded for this clonotype. V and J are TRBV13 and TRBJ2-7; 9 bases are shared with TRBD1. Trimming at V came to 5 bases and at J to 0 bases, leaving 11 bases not matched to a gene. Germline V lookup: CDR1 PRHDT, CDR2 FYEKMQ (reference sequence). This CDR3 spans 17 amino acids. Written as DNA, the CDR3 is TGTGCCAGCAGCGATCGGGACAGGGTGGGGAGCTCCTACGAGCAGTACTTC. Encoded protein: CASSDRDRVGSSYEQYF.

This clonotype has a handful of counts. The chain combines TRBV7-3 with TRBJ2-7; 10 bases agree with TRBD1. This CDR3 contains 16 residues. The V segment lost 2 bases and the J segment 7 bases; nucleotides outside the gene matches: 11. Germline lookup yields CDR1 SGHTA and CDR2 FQGTGA. CDR3 in DNA: TGTGCCAGCAGCTTAGGTGGGACAGGGGATCATGGAGAGCAGTACTTC. This codes for CASSLGGTGDHGEQYF.

A note on this clonotype: Mismatch with germline at one junction end may stem from a read error. The V and J genes are TRBV27 and TRBJ2-5; D is perhaps TRBD1 (6 bases). This CDR3 spans 16 amino acids. CDR1 MNHEY and CDR2 SMNVEV come from the germline V gene (reference sequence). The chain's CDR3 is CASRGVNRARVEIQYF. The CDR3 bases are TGTGCCAGCCGAGGAGTTAACAGGGCGAGGGTAGAGATCCAGTACTTC.

This chain uses TRBV7-9 with TRBJ2-5; 8 bases line up with TRBD1. Trimming took 3 bases from V and 1 from J; bases not matched to a gene: 4. The germline V gene has CDR1 SEHNR and CDR2 FQNEAQ (reference sequence). The CDR3 runs 15 residues. The DNA of the CDR3 is TGTGCCAGCAGCTTTTCAGGGGGCTTCCAAGAGACCCAGTACTTC. This gives the protein CASSFSGGFQETQYF.

This chain connects TRBV7-8 to TRBJ2-1; TRBD2 is a possible D gene (6 bases). The CDR3 consists of 16 residues. Per the germline V gene, CDR1 is SGHVS and CDR2 is FQNEAQ. V was cut by 3 bases and J by 0 bases, with 12 bases left in between. The CDR3 region is CASSLLRLVSYNEQFF. The DNA of the CDR3 is TGTGCCAGCAGCTTGTTGCGACTAGTCTCCTACAATGAGCAGTTCTTC.

This clonotype occurred a few times. The V and J genes are TRBV10-3 and TRBJ2-7; 9 bases are shared with TRBD1. V shed 6 bases and J 5 bases; nucleotides not matched to a gene: 17. CDR3 length: 17 residues. The germline gives CDR1 ENHRY, CDR2 SYGVKD. The CDR3 DNA reads TGTGCCATCAGACGTTACAGGGGGCAAGAAGCTCTGGACGAGCAGTACTTC. As protein: CAIRRYRGQEALDEQYF.

This clonotype turned up a few times. The chain links TRBV20-1 to TRBJ2-2; a weak D match, TRBD1 (6 bases). CDR1 is DFQATT and CDR2 is SNEGSKA in the germline V gene (reference sequence). The V end lost 6 bases, the J end lost 2 bases, and 16 bases lay between the germline ends. The CDR3 length is 15 residues. DNA for the CDR3: TGCAGTGCCGTACCCAGGGGTGTCAACACCGGGGAGCTGTTTTTT. Protein sequence: CSAVPRGVNTGELFF.

This clonotype was observed once. This chain links TRBV4-1 with TRBJ1-6; D remains ambiguous. V shed 1 base and J shed 1 base, with 5 bases lying between them. Germline assignment: CDR1 MGHRA and CDR2 YSYEKL. The CDR3 extends over 15 amino acids. This chain's CDR3 is CASSQGGSYNSPLHF. For the CDR3, the DNA is TGCGCCAGCAGCCAAGGAGGATCCTATAATTCACCCCTCCACTTT.

This clonotype was counted between two and nine times. V and J are TRBV11-2 and TRBJ1-1; 8 nucleotides match TRBD1. The CDR3 contains 15 residues. V shed 5 bases, J shed 7 bases, and the junction held 12 bases outside the gene matches. The germline V gene has CDR1 SGHAT and CDR2 FQNNGV. Written as DNA, the CDR3 is TGTGCCAGCAGCCCATGGACAGGGTTGGGAGTTGAAGCTTTCTTT. Its translation: CASSPWTGLGVEAFF.

This clonotype was seen at least ten times. The chain has TRBV12-3 or TRBV12-4 and TRBJ1-3, with D unclear. The CDR3 runs to 11 residues. V lost 5 bases to trimming and J lost 4 bases, with 3 bases between them. CDR3 nucleotide sequence: TGTGCCAGCAGTCCCGGAAACACCATATATTTT. Protein product: CASSPGNTIYF.

This clonotype came up a few times. The chain is built from TRBV9 and TRBJ2-4; 11 bases fit TRBD1. Per the germline V gene, CDR1 is SGDLS and CDR2 is YYNGEE. The CDR3 has 15 residues. The V gene end was trimmed by 4 bases and the J gene end by 5 bases; junction bases not matched to a gene: 5. DNA of the CDR3: TGTGCCAGCAGCCTCGGACAGGGGGCGCAAAACATTCAGTACTTC. This codes for CASSLGQGAQNIQYF.

This clonotype was seen more than once but under ten times. The chain has TRBV15 and TRBJ2-5; 7 positions agree with TRBD1. Per the germline V gene, CDR1 is LNHNV and CDR2 is YYDKDF (reference sequence). CDR3 size: 16 residues. The ends lost 0 bases at V and 1 base at J; junction bases unmatched: 5. This CDR3 is CATSREDGQVQETQYF. CDR3 in DNA: TGTGCCACCAGCAGAGAGGATGGACAGGTCCAAGAGACCCAGTACTTC.

This clonotype was counted only a few times. This rearrangement joins TRBV4-1 to TRBJ2-2, with D possibly being TRBD1 (6 bases). This CDR3 contains 15 residues. CDR1 and CDR2 from the germline V gene are MGHRA and YSYEKL. V dropped 0 bases and J dropped 5 bases, with 10 bases sitting between them. For the CDR3, the DNA is TGCGCCAGCAGCCAAGATCTCACAGGGACCGGGGAGCTGTTTTTT. Translation gives CASSQDLTGTGELFF.

This clonotype appeared many times. The V call is TRBV12-3 or TRBV12-4, the J call TRBJ2-7; D possibly corresponds to TRBD1 (6 bases). Trimming cost V 6 bases and J 0 bases, with 15 bases left between them. The CDR3 sequence is 15 residues long. The CDR3 nucleotides read TGTGCCAGCAGCCCAGGGGTCCTAAGCTCCTACGAGCAGTACTTC. This encodes CASSPGVLSSYEQYF.